This TCR beta chain was sequenced during a study of T cells in Graves' hyperthyroidism and ophthalmopathy. Trimming pared 3 bases from V and 6 bases from J, leaving 4 bases between. Germline V lookup: CDR1 SGHTA, CDR2 FQGNSA. This CDR3 has 11 amino acids. RNA transcripts provided the source from which TCR beta CDR3 regions were amplified. With the HTBI primer set, the TCR CDR3 went through a first round of RT-PCR. TCRdb itself ran the multiplex PCR reads through MiXCR, one entry per CDR3 protein. The sample includes almost 600,000 distinct CDR3 sequences, roughly 13% of them seen just once. This clonotype has ten or more counts. The antigen is unknown. Points from the study as a whole: Ophthalmopathy stood apart from stable hyperthyroidism in a 13 V-J model.

The V call is TRBV7-2, the J call TRBJ2-3; D call uncertain. The sequencing sample was made of blood. The TCR was taken from a woman aged 30 to 39 with Graves' hyperthyroidism that later progressed to Graves' ophthalmopathy. In DNA form, the CDR3 reads TGTGCCAGCAGCTTCTTGGATACGCAGTATTTT. Protein product: CASSFLDTQYF. The full variable domain, rest sourced from reference TRBV7-2 and TRBJ2-3, is GAGVSQSPSNKVTEKGKDVELRCDPISGHTALYWYRQSLGQGLEFLIYFQGNSAPDKSGLPSDRFSAERTGGSVSTLTIQRTQQEDSAVYLCASSFLDTQYFGPGTRLTVL.